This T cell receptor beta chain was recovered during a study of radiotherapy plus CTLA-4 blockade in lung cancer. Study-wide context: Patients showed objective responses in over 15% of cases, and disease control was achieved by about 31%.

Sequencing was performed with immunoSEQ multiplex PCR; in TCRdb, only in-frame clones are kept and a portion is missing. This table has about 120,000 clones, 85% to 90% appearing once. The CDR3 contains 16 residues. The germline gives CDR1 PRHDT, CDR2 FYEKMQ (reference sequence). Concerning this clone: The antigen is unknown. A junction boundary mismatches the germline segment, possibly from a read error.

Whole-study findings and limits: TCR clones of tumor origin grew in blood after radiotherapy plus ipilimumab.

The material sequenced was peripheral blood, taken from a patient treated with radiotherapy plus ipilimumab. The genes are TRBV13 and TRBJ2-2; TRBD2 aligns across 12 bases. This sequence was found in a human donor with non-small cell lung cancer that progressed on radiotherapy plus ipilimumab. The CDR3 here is CASSLGGLAGTGELFF. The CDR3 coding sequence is TGTGCCAGCAGCCTAGGCGGACTAGCGGGAACCGGGGAGCTGTTTTTT.